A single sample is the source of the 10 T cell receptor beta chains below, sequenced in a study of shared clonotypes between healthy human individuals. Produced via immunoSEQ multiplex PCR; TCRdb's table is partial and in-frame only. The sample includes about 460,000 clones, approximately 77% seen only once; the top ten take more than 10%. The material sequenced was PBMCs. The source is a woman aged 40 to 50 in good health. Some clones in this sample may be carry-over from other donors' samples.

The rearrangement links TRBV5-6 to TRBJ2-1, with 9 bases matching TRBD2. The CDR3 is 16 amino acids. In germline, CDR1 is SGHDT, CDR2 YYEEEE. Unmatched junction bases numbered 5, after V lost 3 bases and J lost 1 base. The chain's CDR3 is CASSWTSAGSYNEQFF. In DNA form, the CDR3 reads TGTGCCAGCAGCTGGACTAGCGCGGGTTCCTACAATGAGCAGTTCTTC.

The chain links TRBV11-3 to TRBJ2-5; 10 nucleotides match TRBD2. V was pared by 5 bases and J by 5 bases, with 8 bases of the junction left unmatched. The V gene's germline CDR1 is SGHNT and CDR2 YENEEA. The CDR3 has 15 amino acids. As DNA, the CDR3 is TGTGCCAGCAGCATGGGACTAGCGCAATCGGAGACCCAGTACTTC. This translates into CASSMGLAQSETQYF.

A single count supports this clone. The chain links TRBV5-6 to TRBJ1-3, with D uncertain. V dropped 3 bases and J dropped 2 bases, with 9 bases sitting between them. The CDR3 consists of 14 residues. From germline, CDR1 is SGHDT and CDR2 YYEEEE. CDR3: CASSYNGPGNTIYF. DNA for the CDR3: TGTGCCAGCAGCTATAACGGTCCTGGAAACACCATATATTTT.

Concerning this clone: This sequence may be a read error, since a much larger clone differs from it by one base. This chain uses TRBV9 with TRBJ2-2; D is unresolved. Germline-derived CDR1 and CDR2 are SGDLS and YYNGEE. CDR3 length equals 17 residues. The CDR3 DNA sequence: TGTGCCAGCGGCGTAGTCCCCCAGGCCGTAGTCCCCGGGGAGCTGTTTTTT. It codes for CASGVVPQAVVPGELFF.

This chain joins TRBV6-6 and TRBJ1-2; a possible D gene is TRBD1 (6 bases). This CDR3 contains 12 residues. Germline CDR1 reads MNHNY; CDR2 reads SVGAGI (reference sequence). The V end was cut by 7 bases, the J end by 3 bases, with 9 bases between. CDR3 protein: CASTQGYYGYTF. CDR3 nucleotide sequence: TGTGCCAGCACACAGGGTTACTATGGCTACACCTTC.

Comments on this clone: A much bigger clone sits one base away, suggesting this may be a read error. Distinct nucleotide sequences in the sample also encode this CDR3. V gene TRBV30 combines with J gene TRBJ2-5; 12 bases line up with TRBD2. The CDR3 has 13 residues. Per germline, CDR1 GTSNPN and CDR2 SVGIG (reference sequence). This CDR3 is CAWSRLAGEAQYF. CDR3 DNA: TGTGCCTGGAGCCGACTAGCGGGAGAGGCCCAGTACTTC.

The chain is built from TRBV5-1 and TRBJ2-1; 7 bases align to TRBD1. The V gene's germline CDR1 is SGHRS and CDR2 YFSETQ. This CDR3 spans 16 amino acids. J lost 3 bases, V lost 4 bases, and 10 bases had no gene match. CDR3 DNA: TGCGCCAGCAGCCCCATTCCGGGACAGTTCTACAATGAGCAGTTCTTC. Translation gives CASSPIPGQFYNEQFF.

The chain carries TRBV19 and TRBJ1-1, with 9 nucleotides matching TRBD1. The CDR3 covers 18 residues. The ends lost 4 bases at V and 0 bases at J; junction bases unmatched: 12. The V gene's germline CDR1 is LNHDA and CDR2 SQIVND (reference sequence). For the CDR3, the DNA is TGTGCCAGTAGTAGCGGGACAGGGAGGGGCCGCTTGAACACTGAAGCTTTCTTT. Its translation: CASSSGTGRGRLNTEAFF.

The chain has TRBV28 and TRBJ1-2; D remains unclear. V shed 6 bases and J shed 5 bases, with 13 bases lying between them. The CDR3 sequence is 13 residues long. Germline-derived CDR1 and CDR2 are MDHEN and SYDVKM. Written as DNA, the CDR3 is TGTGCCAGCAGCATAGGTGGATATTATGGCTACACCTTC. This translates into CASSIGGYYGYTF.

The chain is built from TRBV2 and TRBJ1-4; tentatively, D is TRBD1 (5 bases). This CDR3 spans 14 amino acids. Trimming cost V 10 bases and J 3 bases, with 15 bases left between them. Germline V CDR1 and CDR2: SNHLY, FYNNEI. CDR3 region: CANEKGASNEKLFF. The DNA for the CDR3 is TGTGCCAACGAGAAAGGGGCCTCTAATGAAAAACTGTTTTTT.